These 32 T cell receptor beta chains share one sample of origin, sequenced in a study of circulating and synovial CD4+ cells in juvenile arthritis. Here immunoSEQ multiplex PCR was the method, and the copy in TCRdb shows in-frame clones only, minus some. The sample contains about 32,000 clones, 80% to 95% of which appear only once. Sequencing input: CD4+ T cells from blood. Receptors originate from a human donor with juvenile idiopathic arthritis.

Here the CDR3 reads CASSLSGQGSGEQFF. CDR3 nucleotides: TGTGCCAGCAGTTTATCCGGACAGGGGTCGGGTGAGCAGTTCTTC. The chain carries TRBV28 and TRBJ2-1, with 9 bases aligning to TRBD1. Looked up from germline, CDR1 is MDHEN and CDR2 is SYDVKM. CDR3 length: 15 residues. The V gene end was trimmed by 1 base and the J gene end by 9 bases; junction bases not matched to a gene: 7.

The rearrangement uses TRBV11-2 and TRBJ2-1; TRBD2 might be the D (6 bases). The CDR3 extends over 15 amino acids. CDR1 and CDR2 (germline): SGHAT, FQNNGV. V dropped 6 bases and J dropped 0 bases, with 12 bases sitting between them. The CDR3 nucleotides read TGTGCCAGCAGTCCCGGGAGCCTCTCCTACAATGAGCAGTTCTTC. Translation gives CASSPGSLSYNEQFF.

The chain employs TRBV28 and TRBJ1-1; D perhaps matches TRBD1 (6 bases). Germline V CDR1 and CDR2: MDHEN, SYDVKM. Trimming stripped 6 bases from V and 13 bases from J, with 21 bases between. The CDR3 has 13 residues. The CDR3 DNA reads TGTGCCAGCAGCCAGCACGGTTGGGGGCAGAGTTTCTTT. Translating gives CASSQHGWGQSFF.

The gene calls are TRBV5-8 and TRBJ2-7, with unresolved D. Germline CDR1 SGHTS, CDR2 YDEGEE. CDR3 size: 13 residues. Trimming stripped 3 bases from V and 1 base from J, with 8 bases between. In DNA form, the CDR3 reads TGTGCCAGCAGCTCCCCCTCTTCCTACGAGCAGTACTTC. Protein product: CASSSPSSYEQYF.

The chain has TRBV5-1 and TRBJ2-1; D gene unclear. V was cut by 3 bases and J by 6 bases, with 13 bases left in between. Germline CDR1 reads SGHRS; CDR2 reads YFSETQ. There are 14 residues in the CDR3. Here the CDR3 DNA reads TGCGCCAGCAGCTCCTCCCTAGTACTCAATGAGCAGTTCTTC. Translated: CASSSSLVLNEQFF.

This clone was observed a single time. The rearrangement joins TRBV5-1 to TRBJ1-1, with D perhaps TRBD1 (5 bases). Germline V gene lookup returns CDR1 SGHRS and CDR2 YFSETQ. The CDR3 length is 16 residues. V lost 3 bases and J lost 1, with 16 bases in between. CDR3 sequence reads: CASSYRQFFRNTEAFF. The CDR3, as DNA: TGCGCCAGCAGCTATAGACAGTTTTTTCGGAACACTGAAGCTTTCTTT.

This clone has a single count. The rearrangement uses TRBV29-1 and TRBJ2-1, with TRBD2 identical over 12 bases. Germline loops: CDR1 SQVTM, CDR2 ANQGSEA. This CDR3 is built from 13 residues. Losses at the gene ends were 5 bases for V and 9 bases for J; bases not matched to a gene: 5. CDR3 DNA: TGCAGCGTTCCCAGGACTAGCGGGACTGAGCAGTTCTTC. Translation: CSVPRTSGTEQFF.

J is TRBJ2-1 and V is TRBV11-2, with D maybe TRBD2 (6 bases). Germline CDR1 SGHAT, CDR2 FQNNGV. This CDR3 is built from 14 residues. Between the trimmed V and J ends, which lost 5 bases and 5 bases, there was a span of 13 bases. The CDR3 loop reads CASSRGLQNNEQFF. CDR3 bases: TGTGCCAGCAGCCGCGGACTACAGAACAATGAGCAGTTCTTC. Looking up the rest from reference TRBV11-2 and TRBJ2-1 gives the full variable domain: EAGVAQSPRYKIIEKRQSVAFWCNPISGHATLYWYQQILGQGPKLLIQFQNNGVVDDSQLPKDRFSAERLKGVDSTLKIQPAKLEDSAVYLCASSRGLQNNEQFFGPGTRLTVL.

The rearrangement links TRBV6-1 to TRBJ2-7; D is perhaps TRBD1 (6 bases). This CDR3 has 14 residues. Germline CDR1 MNHNS, CDR2 SASEGT. V dropped 4 bases and J dropped 2 bases, with 12 bases sitting between them. CDR3 DNA: TGTGCCAGCAGTGCAACACAGGGAACCTACGAGCAGTACTTC. Its translation: CASSATQGTYEQYF.

The rearrangement joins TRBV7-3 to TRBJ1-1; D is ambiguous. This CDR3 comprises 16 residues. Trimming took off 3 bases at V and 5 bases at J, with 19 bases between the two ends. Germline V lookup: CDR1 SGHTA, CDR2 FQGTGA. CDR3 protein: CASSLRKGWRVTEAFF. For the CDR3, the DNA is TGTGCCAGCAGCTTGCGAAAGGGTTGGAGGGTGACTGAAGCTTTCTTT. Together with reference TRBV7-3 and TRBJ1-1, the CDR3 gives the full variable domain: GAGVSQTPSNKVTEKGKYVELRCDPISGHTALYWYRQSLGQGPEFLIYFQGTGAADDSGLPNDRFFAVRPEGSVSTLKIQRTERGDSAVYLCASSLRKGWRVTEAFFGQGTRLTVV.

The rearrangement uses TRBV5-1 and TRBJ1-2; 9 bases line up with TRBD1. Germline values: CDR1 SGHRS, CDR2 YFSETQ. The J segment lost 5 bases and the V segment lost 2 bases, leaving 4 bases of the junction unmatched. The CDR3 is 14 amino acids. This chain's CDR3 is CASSFGTGPYGYTF. For the CDR3, the DNA is TGCGCCAGCAGCTTCGGGACAGGGCCTTATGGCTACACCTTC.

Of note for this clone: A junction boundary mismatches the germline segment, possibly from a read error. The chain carries TRBV10-3 and TRBJ2-6, with TRBD2 matching 7 bases. The CDR3 loop spans 20 amino acids. Germline CDR1 reads ENHRY; CDR2 reads SYGVKD. For the CDR3, the DNA is TGTGCCATCAGTGATGGTCCCCGGCGGGGGATGGGGTCTGGGGCCAACGGCCTGACTTTC. The encoded protein is CAISDGPRRGMGSGANGLTF.

This clone was counted a single time. The rearrangement links TRBV19 to TRBJ1-4; D remains unclear. Trimming took 6 bases from V and 8 from J, leaving 10 bases between them. Germline lookup yields CDR1 LNHDA and CDR2 SQIVND (reference sequence). CDR3 length: 12 amino acids. CDR3 sequence (DNA): TGTGCCAGTAGCCCACGAGCGGAAAAACTGTTTTTT. As protein: CASSPRAEKLFF.

J is TRBJ2-1 and V is TRBV6-8; 8 nucleotides agree with TRBD2. With V trimmed by 7 bases and J by 0 bases, 8 bases remained unmatched. Germline V gene data show CDR1 as MNHGY and CDR2 as SAAAGT. The CDR3 spans 16 residues. The CDR3 reads CASTWELADSYNEQFF. The CDR3, as DNA: TGTGCCAGCACCTGGGAACTAGCGGACTCCTACAATGAGCAGTTCTTC.

The chain combines TRBV19 with TRBJ2-1; 13 positions match TRBD2. V shed 3 bases, J shed 14 bases, and the junction held 10 bases outside the gene matches. The CDR3 contains 15 residues. The V gene's germline CDR1 is LNHDA and CDR2 SQIVND (reference sequence). This chain's CDR3 is CASSMKGTSGEKEFF. The CDR3 bases are TGTGCCAGTAGTATGAAGGGGACTAGCGGGGAAAAGGAGTTCTTC.

V usage is TRBV6-4 and J usage is TRBJ2-5; 10 bases match TRBD2. Germline V CDR1 and CDR2: MRHNA, SNTAGT. The V segment lost 6 bases and the J segment 0 bases; nucleotides outside the gene matches: 4. The CDR3 is 15 amino acids. As DNA, the CDR3 is TGTGCCAGCAGCAGGACTAGCGGCCACCAAGAGACCCAGTACTTC. This encodes CASSRTSGHQETQYF.

CDR3 DNA: TGTGCCAGCAGTTTATTGCCAGAAGGCTACACCTTC. Encoded protein: CASSLLPEGYTF. The V call is TRBV28, the J call TRBJ1-2; the D is unclear. Germline V lookup: CDR1 MDHEN, CDR2 SYDVKM. The V gene lost 1 base and the J gene lost 8 bases, with 8 bases spanning the gap. CDR3 length: 12 residues.

CDR3: CASSYRSNTEAFF. The CDR3 DNA is TGTGCCAGCAGTTACCGTTCGAACACTGAAGCTTTCTTT. The gene calls are TRBV6-5 and TRBJ1-1; D is uncertain. The CDR3 runs to 13 residues. V was clipped by 2 bases and J by 1 base, with 5 bases between them. CDR1 and CDR2 (germline): MNHEY, SVGAGI.

The chain couples TRBV4-2 to TRBJ2-1; 8 bases match TRBD2. Unmatched junction bases numbered 5, after V lost 4 bases and J lost 0 bases. CDR3 length: 16 amino acids. Germline V gene data show CDR1 as LGHNA and CDR2 as YNFKEQ. CDR3 sequence: CASSRLALSSYNEQFF. The DNA for the CDR3 is TGTGCCAGCAGCCGACTAGCGTTAAGCTCCTACAATGAGCAGTTCTTC.

V and J are TRBV11-2 and TRBJ2-2; 12 nucleotides match TRBD1. The CDR3 has 18 amino acids. Trimming cost V 4 bases and J 6 bases; bases outside gene matches: 12. Germline CDR1 and CDR2: SGHAT and FQNNGV. The CDR3 DNA reads as TGTGCCAGCAGCTCGCTCCGAGTCGGGACAGGGGGCTCCGGGGAGCTGTTTTTT. Translated, it gives CASSSLRVGTGGSGELFF.

The genes are TRBV10-3 and TRBJ2-7, with 13 positions matching TRBD2. CDR3 size: 20 residues. The J segment lost 6 bases and the V segment lost 1 base, leaving 18 bases of the junction unmatched. From germline, CDR1 is ENHRY and CDR2 SYGVKD. CDR3 nucleotides: TGTGCCATCAGTGAGTTGGTCGTGGGCGATTTTCGACTAGCGGGAGGCGAGCAGTACTTC. This codes for CAISELVVGDFRLAGGEQYF.

The CDR3 sequence: CASSLSRGTYEQYF. The CDR3 DNA follows: TGTGCCAGCAGTTTATCGCGCGGAACCTACGAGCAGTACTTC. The genes are TRBV27 and TRBJ2-7; D not certain. The germline V gene has CDR1 MNHEY and CDR2 SMNVEV (reference sequence). V lost 0 bases and J 2 bases, leaving 8 bases between the germline ends. The CDR3 consists of 14 residues.

V is TRBV29-1 and J is TRBJ1-2; D is perhaps TRBD1 (5 bases). The V end was cut by 1 base, the J end by 3 bases, with 12 bases between. The CDR3 sequence is 14 residues long. Looked up from germline, CDR1 is SQVTM and CDR2 is ANQGSEA. CDR3 nucleotides: TGCAGCGTTGAAGCGGGGGGGACGGACTATGGCTACACCTTC. It is translated as CSVEAGGTDYGYTF.

The V gene is TRBV30, the J gene TRBJ2-5; maybe TRBD1 (6 bases). The germline CDR1 and CDR2 sequences are GTSNPN and SVGIG (reference sequence). V lost 1 base and J 2 bases, leaving 20 bases between the germline ends. The CDR3 contains 17 residues. The CDR3 reads CAWSDGLDRPGQETQYF. In nucleotides, the CDR3 is TGTGCCTGGAGTGACGGATTGGACAGACCCGGGCAAGAGACCCAGTACTTC.

The chain links TRBV5-4 to TRBJ2-6, with D hard to call. Germline loops: CDR1 SGHNT, CDR2 YYREEE (reference sequence). V lost 4 bases and J 0 bases, leaving 11 bases between the germline ends. The CDR3 consists of 16 residues. The chain's CDR3 is CASSLLESSGANVLTF. CDR3 DNA: TGTGCCAGCAGCCTACTCGAGTCCTCTGGGGCCAACGTCCTGACTTTC.

The chain recombines TRBV30 with TRBJ1-2, with TRBD1 matching 7 bases. This CDR3 has 12 residues. V was clipped by 5 bases and J by 9 bases; unmatched bases: 9. The germline V gene encodes CDR1 GTSNPN and CDR2 SVGIG (reference sequence). CDR3 in DNA: TGTGCCTGGGCCGACAGGGCAAGGAGCTACACCTTC. It yields the protein CAWADRARSYTF.

V and J are TRBV5-1 and TRBJ2-1; 13 bases fit TRBD2. Germline V lookup: CDR1 SGHRS, CDR2 YFSETQ. V lost 2 bases to trimming and J lost 7 bases; unmatched junction nucleotides: 6. The CDR3 has 16 amino acids. CDR3 DNA sequence: TGCGCCAGCAGCTTACAACCGGGACTAGCGGGGAATGAGCAGTTCTTC. It encodes CASSLQPGLAGNEQFF.

This clone appeared a single time. This chain joins TRBV15 and TRBJ2-7, with D tentatively TRBD1 (5 bases). V lost 5 bases to trimming and J lost 2 bases, with 13 bases between them. Germline CDR1 and CDR2: LNHNV and YYDKDF (reference sequence). The CDR3 consists of 14 residues. In nucleotides, the CDR3 is TGTGCCACCAGCTCCAAGGGCAGGGCCTACGAGCAGTACTTC. It codes for CATSSKGRAYEQYF.

The rearrangement joins TRBV9 to TRBJ1-2, with D uncertain. The germline gives CDR1 SGDLS, CDR2 YYNGEE. V was pared by 0 bases and J by 5 bases, with 5 bases between. This CDR3 has 12 residues. The CDR3 protein is CASSVAQYGYTF. For the CDR3, the DNA is TGTGCCAGCAGCGTAGCACAATATGGCTACACCTTC.

This clone was detected only once. The chain uses TRBV28 and TRBJ1-1, with no clear D. The CDR3 length is 14 residues. Germline CDR1 and CDR2: MDHEN and SYDVKM. V lost 6 bases and J 1 base, leaving 12 bases between the germline ends. The CDR3 sequence: CASSHNAGNTEAFF. CDR3 bases: TGTGCCAGCAGCCATAATGCGGGGAACACTGAAGCTTTCTTT. Together with reference TRBV28 and TRBJ1-1, the CDR3 gives the full variable domain: DVKVTQSSRYLVKRTGEKVFLECVQDMDHENMFWYRQDPGLGLRLIYFSYDVKMKEKGDIPEGYSVSREKKERFSLILESASTNQTSMYLCASSHNAGNTEAFFGQGTRLTVV.

The genes are TRBV15 and TRBJ2-2; 9 bases match TRBD2. The junction had 10 bases not matched to a gene; V was cut back by 5 bases and J by 6 bases. The length of the CDR3 is 16 residues. Germline V CDR1 and CDR2: LNHNV, YYDKDF (reference sequence). DNA for the CDR3: TGTGCCACCAGCCGCGCTCGGATAGCGGGAGCCGGGGAGCTGTTTTTT. This codes for CATSRARIAGAGELFF.

V is TRBV13 and J is TRBJ2-2, with TRBD2 matching 8 bases. V was pared by 5 bases and J by 7 bases, with 9 bases of the junction left unmatched. In germline, CDR1 is PRHDT, CDR2 FYEKMQ (reference sequence). The CDR3 spans 15 residues. The CDR3 DNA reads TGTGCCAGCAGCCGAGAAGCGGGAGTTGGCGGGGAGCTGTTTTTT. Protein product: CASSREAGVGGELFF.